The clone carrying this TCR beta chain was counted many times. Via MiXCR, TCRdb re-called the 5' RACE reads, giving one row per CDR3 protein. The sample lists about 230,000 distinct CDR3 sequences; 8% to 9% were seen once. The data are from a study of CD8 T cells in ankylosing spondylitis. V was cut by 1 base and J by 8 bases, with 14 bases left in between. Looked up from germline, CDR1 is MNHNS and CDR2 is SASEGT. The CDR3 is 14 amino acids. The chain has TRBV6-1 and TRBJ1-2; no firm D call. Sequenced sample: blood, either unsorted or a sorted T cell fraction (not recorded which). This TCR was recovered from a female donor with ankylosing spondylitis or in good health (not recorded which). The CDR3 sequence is CASSEGGAVRGYTF. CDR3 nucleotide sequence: TGTGCCAGCAGTGAAGGTGGCGCAGTGAGAGGCTACACCTTC.